This T cell receptor beta chain originates from a study of CD8 T cells in ankylosing spondylitis. Study-wide findings and caveats: Disease-linked clones bore a CD8+ phenotype and were relatively rare in peripheral blood.

Trimming pared 1 base from V and 7 bases from J, leaving 11 bases between. This CDR3 spans 13 amino acids. TCRdb reanalysed the 5' RACE reads using MiXCR and keeps one entry per CDR3 protein. Of about 250,000 distinct CDR3 sequences detected, 32% appear once; the ten largest clones hold around 4.2%. This clonotype was seen a few times. The target antigen is unknown. Sequencing was done on a sample of blood, either unsorted or a sorted T cell fraction (not recorded which). V is TRBV12-3 or TRBV12-4 and J is TRBJ2-7; D gene uncertain. The origin of this receptor is a male donor with ankylosing spondylitis or in good health (not recorded which). The CDR3 here is CASSLGPVGEQYF. CDR3 coding DNA: TGTGCCAGCAGTTTAGGGCCCGTGGGGGAGCAGTACTTC.